These 29 T cell receptor beta chains share one sample of origin, sequenced in a study of T-cell reconstitution after alpha-beta-depleted transplantation in children. Construction of the TCRbeta library involved unique molecular identifiers. One entry per CDR3 protein results from TCRdb running MiXCR on the PCR reads. The repertoire holds around 92,000 distinct CDR3 sequences, with 10% to 15% as singletons. This specimen was PBMCs from the stem cell graft donor, taken from the stem cell graft. The receptors were sampled from a human donor who donated a stem cell graft to a child with inherited bone marrow failure.

This clonotype showed up many times. The genes are TRBV5-1 and TRBJ2-2; D may be TRBD1 or TRBD2 (6 bases each). V was clipped by 4 bases and J by 5 bases, with 15 bases between them. CDR1 SGHRS and CDR2 YFSETQ come from the germline V gene. The CDR3 length is 15 residues. CDR3 protein: CASSIRRGTTGELFF. DNA of the CDR3: TGCGCCAGCAGCATCCGGAGGGGGACGACCGGGGAGCTGTTTTTT.

In its sample, this clonotype was seen many times. Here the CDR3 reads CASSQERLADPSTDTQYF. The CDR3 DNA is TGCGCCAGCAGCCAAGAACGGCTAGCGGATCCTAGCACAGATACGCAGTATTTT. V gene TRBV4-3 combines with J gene TRBJ2-3; TRBD2 agrees at 7 bases. CDR3 length: 18 residues. J lost 0 bases, V lost 0 bases, and 9 bases had no gene match. Germline-derived CDR1 and CDR2 are LGHNA and YSLEER.

This clonotype showed up many times. CDR3 sequence reads: CASSPGRGKTQYF. Written as DNA, the CDR3 is TGTGCCAGCAGCCCTGGCAGGGGAAAGACCCAGTACTTC. The chain couples TRBV5-6 to TRBJ2-5, with TRBD1 as a possible D gene (6 bases). Trimming took 4 bases from V and 6 from J, leaving 13 bases between them. The germline gives CDR1 SGHDT, CDR2 YYEEEE. The CDR3 is made up of 13 amino acids.

J is TRBJ2-7 and V is TRBV30, with D perhaps TRBD1 or TRBD2 (5 bases each). Trimming removed 1 base from V and 2 bases from J, with 6 bases in between. Germline lookup yields CDR1 GTSNPN and CDR2 SVGIG (reference sequence). CDR3 length equals 12 residues. The CDR3 DNA follows: TGTGCCTGGAGTGGGGGACCCTACGAGCAGTACTTC. This codes for CAWSGGPYEQYF.

This clonotype was picked up many times. The V call is TRBV6-1, the J call TRBJ1-4, with D tentatively TRBD1 (5 bases). V was pared by 2 bases and J by 3 bases, with 7 bases between. CDR1 is MNHNS, CDR2 SASEGT, per germline. This CDR3 region has 14 residues. CDR3 sequence reads: CASSERQPNEKLFF. The CDR3 bases are TGTGCCAGCAGTGAACGACAGCCTAATGAAAAACTGTTTTTT.

This clonotype was recorded at least ten times. The rearrangement joins TRBV7-9 to TRBJ2-7, with D tentatively TRBD2 (6 bases). Germline values: CDR1 SEHNR, CDR2 FQNEAQ (reference sequence). Trimming pared 3 bases from V and 3 bases from J, leaving 9 bases between. The CDR3 is 13 residues long. The DNA of the CDR3 is TGTGCCAGCAGCTTCAGGGAGGACTACGAGCAGTACTTC. Translating it yields CASSFREDYEQYF.

This clonotype appeared many times. The rearrangement uses TRBV10-3 and TRBJ2-3; 7 bases are shared with TRBD1. Germline V gene sequence: CDR1 ENHRY, CDR2 SYGVKD. This CDR3 comprises 15 residues. V lost 5 bases, J lost 2 bases, and 7 bases stayed unmatched. CDR3 in amino acids: CAISCGRGYTDTQYF. The CDR3 DNA reads as TGTGCCATCAGTTGTGGCAGGGGGTACACAGATACGCAGTATTTT.

This CDR3 reads CASGGTNTGELFF. As DNA, the CDR3 is TGTGCCTCAGGCGGGACGAACACCGGGGAGCTGTTTTTT. The chain uses TRBV6-4 and TRBJ2-2; weak D call: TRBD2 (6 bases). V gave up 11 bases and J gave up 0 bases, with 10 bases separating them. The V gene's germline CDR1 is MRHNA and CDR2 SNTAGT. The CDR3 consists of 13 residues.

This clonotype showed up many times. CDR3 region: CASSSGARLDEQYF. The CDR3 DNA is TGTGCCAGCAGCTCAGGGGCCAGACTTGACGAGCAGTACTTC. J is TRBJ2-7 and V is TRBV7-3; TRBD1 might be the D (6 bases). Trimming pared 4 bases from V and 5 bases from J, leaving 15 bases between. The germline V gene encodes CDR1 SGHTA and CDR2 FQGTGA. The CDR3 covers 14 residues.

The table lists this clonotype with many counts. This rearrangement joins TRBV7-2 to TRBJ2-3, with D possibly being TRBD1 or TRBD2 (6 bases each). From germline, CDR1 is SGHTA and CDR2 FQGNSA. The germline V and J ends were trimmed by 2 bases and 6 bases, with 12 bases remaining between them. The CDR3 totals 14 residues. CDR3 residues: CASSLFGGRDTQYF. CDR3 in DNA: TGTGCCAGCAGCTTATTCGGGGGCAGGGATACGCAGTATTTT. Full variable domain (rest looked up from reference TRBV7-2 and TRBJ2-3): GAGVSQSPSNKVTEKGKDVELRCDPISGHTALYWYRQSLGQGLEFLIYFQGNSAPDKSGLPSDRFSAERTGGSVSTLTIQRTQQEDSAVYLCASSLFGGRDTQYFGPGTRLTVL.

The rearrangement uses TRBV7-3 and TRBJ1-2; D remains unclear. The germline gives CDR1 SGHTA, CDR2 FQGTGA. This CDR3 spans 16 amino acids. The germline V and J ends were trimmed by 5 bases and 2 bases, with 18 bases remaining between them. The CDR3 DNA follows: TGTGCCAGCAGCGAACACTATTCACCGGTGAACTATGGCTACACCTTC. Its protein is CASSEHYSPVNYGYTF.

This clonotype was observed at least ten times. This chain connects TRBV18 to TRBJ2-3, with D perhaps matching TRBD2 (5 bases). Trimming removed 6 bases from V and 0 bases from J, with 13 bases in between. CDR1 and CDR2 (germline): KGHSH, LQKENI. The CDR3 has 15 amino acids. In nucleotides, the CDR3 is TGTGCCAGCTCGAGGGAGATGTTAAGCACAGATACGCAGTATTTT. Its protein product is CASSREMLSTDTQYF.

This clonotype has a handful of counts. The chain links TRBV7-9 to TRBJ1-4; D unresolved. This CDR3 comprises 17 residues. The V end was cut by 4 bases, the J end by 2 bases, with 17 bases between. Germline V gene data show CDR1 as SEHNR and CDR2 as FQNEAQ (reference sequence). The CDR3 reads CASSSGPSVGTNEKLFF. CDR3 nucleotides: TGTGCCAGCAGCTCAGGCCCCAGTGTCGGGACTAATGAAAAACTGTTTTTT.

This clonotype was recorded many times. The V and J genes are TRBV20-1 and TRBJ2-1, with 8 bases that match TRBD2. Germline V gene data show CDR1 as DFQATT and CDR2 as SNEGSKA (reference sequence). Trimming at V came to 3 bases and at J to 6 bases, leaving 10 bases not matched to a gene. The CDR3 is 15 residues long. The CDR3 coding sequence is TGCAGTGCTAGGAAGACAGCGGGGGTTTTCAATGAGCAGTTCTTC. It yields the protein CSARKTAGVFNEQFF.

The rearrangement links TRBV19 to TRBJ2-1, with D unclear. Trimming took 6 bases from V and 2 from J, leaving 14 bases between them. In germline, CDR1 is LNHDA, CDR2 SQIVND (reference sequence). The CDR3 totals 15 residues. As DNA, the CDR3 is TGTGCCAGTAGGCGTAACTCTTTCCCCTACAATGAGCAGTTCTTC. It translates to CASRRNSFPYNEQFF.

At least ten counts were recorded for this clonotype. This chain uses TRBV12-3 or TRBV12-4 with TRBJ1-1; D unclear. V shed 7 bases and J shed 3 bases, with 12 bases lying between them. The length of the CDR3 is 13 residues. The CDR3 region is CASTGRPYTEAFF. The CDR3 nucleotides are TGTGCCAGCACCGGACGGCCATACACTGAAGCTTTCTTT.

This clonotype was found a few times. The chain links TRBV12-3 or TRBV12-4 to TRBJ1-5; 9 bases map to TRBD1. V lost 6 bases to trimming and J lost 9 bases; unmatched junction nucleotides: 15. CDR3 size: 16 residues. CDR3 sequence reads: CASSQDRGWGIGPQHF. The CDR3 region has the DNA TGTGCCAGCAGCCAAGACAGGGGGTGGGGTATAGGGCCCCAGCATTTT.

This clonotype was recorded many times. This chain links TRBV20-1 with TRBJ2-7; unclear D gene. This CDR3 has 16 residues. Trimming left V 0 bases short and J 5 bases short, with 20 bases between. Germline lookup yields CDR1 DFQATT and CDR2 SNEGSKA (reference sequence). This CDR3 reads CSARDLGQINPNEQYF. Here the CDR3 DNA reads TGCAGTGCTAGAGATCTTGGGCAGATCAACCCCAACGAGCAGTACTTC.

This clonotype was seen ten or more times. V is TRBV12-3 or TRBV12-4 and J is TRBJ1-1, with D uncertain. The V end lost 5 bases, the J end lost 0 bases, and 16 bases lay between the germline ends. The CDR3 extends over 16 amino acids. In DNA, the CDR3 is TGTGCCAGCAGTCCGCAAAGAACTCTTATGAACACTGAAGCTTTCTTT. Its protein is CASSPQRTLMNTEAFF.

The sample holds a few counts of this clonotype. V is TRBV20-1 and J is TRBJ2-3; TRBD2 might be the D (5 bases). Looked up from germline, CDR1 is DFQATT and CDR2 is SNEGSKA (reference sequence). Trimming cost V 5 bases and J 5 bases, with 17 bases left between them. CDR3 length: 14 amino acids. The CDR3 loop is CSAPRLRALDTQYF. CDR3 coding DNA: TGCAGTGCTCCCCGACTAAGGGCGCTAGATACGCAGTATTTT.

Ten or more counts support this clonotype. This sequence joins TRBV25-1 and TRBJ1-6, with a weak D call TRBD1 (5 bases). The CDR3 is made up of 14 amino acids. V lost 1 base, J lost 13 bases, and 14 bases lay in between. Germline V gene data show CDR1 as MGHDK and CDR2 as SYGVNS. Here the CDR3 DNA reads TGTGCCAGCAGTGAATCGGCAGTCCCAGGGCCCCTCCACTTT. Translation gives CASSESAVPGPLHF.

This clonotype was observed at least ten times. The chain employs TRBV3-1 and TRBJ2-1; no reliable D call. CDR1 LGHDT and CDR2 YNNKEL come from the germline V gene (reference sequence). The CDR3 consists of 14 residues. V was clipped by 1 base and J by 8 bases, with 12 bases between them. In DNA, the CDR3 is TGTGCCAGCAGCCAAGTGGTTTGGGTAGATGAGCAGTTCTTC. Its protein is CASSQVVWVDEQFF.

This clonotype was recorded many times. This chain links TRBV7-9 with TRBJ2-3; TRBD2 matches at 14 bases. The junction had 6 bases not matched to a gene; V was cut back by 8 bases and J by 5 bases. The CDR3 consists of 15 residues. Per germline, CDR1 SEHNR and CDR2 FQNEAQ (reference sequence). CDR3 DNA: TGTGCCAGCTACTCGGGACTAGCGGGAGAAGATACGCAGTATTTT. This encodes CASYSGLAGEDTQYF. The variable domain in full, completed from reference TRBV7-9 and TRBJ2-3, reads DTGVSQNPRHKITKRGQNVTFRCDPISEHNRLYWYRQTLGQGPEFLTYFQNEAQLEKSRLLSDRFSAERPKGSFSTLEIQRTEQGDSAMYLCASYSGLAGEDTQYFGPGTRLTVL.

The sample holds many counts of this clonotype. The chain has TRBV3-1 and TRBJ1-1; unclear D gene. The CDR3 extends over 12 amino acids. The V and J ends lost 2 bases and 7 bases respectively, with 8 bases between them. Germline V gives CDR1 LGHDT, CDR2 YNNKEL (reference sequence). CDR3 nucleotides: TGTGCCAGCAGCCAACTTGGAGTTGAAGCTTTCTTT. Translating gives CASSQLGVEAFF.

This clonotype was counted many times. The genes are TRBV7-2 and TRBJ2-7; D is possibly TRBD2 (7 bases). From germline, CDR1 is SGHTA and CDR2 FQGNSA. This CDR3 comprises 16 residues. V dropped 1 base and J dropped 2 bases, with 15 bases sitting between them. CDR3 region: CASSLEGGGATYEQYF. CDR3 in DNA: TGTGCCAGCAGCTTAGAAGGGGGAGGGGCGACCTACGAGCAGTACTTC.

This clonotype appeared many times. The V and J genes are TRBV5-1 and TRBJ2-4; TRBD1 might be the D (6 bases). This CDR3 region has 14 residues. Germline CDR1 and CDR2: SGHRS and YFSETQ. Deletions cut 5 bases from V and 3 bases from J, with 12 bases between. CDR3 nucleotides: TGCGCCAGCAGTTCCGGACAGCACAAAAACATTCAGTACTTC. Amino acid sequence: CASSSGQHKNIQYF.

This clonotype was detected ten times or more. The chain combines TRBV12-3 or TRBV12-4 with TRBJ1-4, with D unresolved. V gave up 1 base and J gave up 16 bases, with 16 bases separating them. The CDR3 is 13 amino acids. The CDR3 protein is CASSLDETDPRFF. The CDR3 coding sequence is TGTGCCAGCAGTTTAGACGAAACCGATCCACGGTTTTTT.

This clonotype was picked up many times. The chain carries TRBV6-1 and TRBJ1-6; 7 bases agree with TRBD1. This CDR3 has 15 amino acids. The germline V gene encodes CDR1 MNHNS and CDR2 SASEGT. V gave up 0 bases and J gave up 9 bases; unmatched junction bases: 5. The CDR3 spells CASSEAGGGFSPLHF. The CDR3 region has the DNA TGTGCCAGCAGTGAAGCTGGAGGGGGCTTTTCACCCCTCCACTTT.

This clonotype came up once. As DNA, the CDR3 is TGCAGCATGGTGGAGGGAGCAGAGACCCAGTACTTC. Protein product: CSMVEGAETQYF. The chain couples TRBV29-1 to TRBJ2-5; perhaps TRBD2 as D (6 bases). This CDR3 contains 12 residues. V was cut by 8 bases and J by 4 bases, with 14 bases left in between. CDR1 is SQVTM and CDR2 is ANQGSEA in the germline V gene.